Included here is one TCR beta chain sequence, with context. This receptor's antigen is unknown. The sample holds no much larger clone one base away, and base qualities are not on file. The sample's time point label, decoded: around 22 weeks on oral tofacitinib. This sample's treatment or condition label indicates: oral pan-JAK inhibitor, 5-10 mg twice daily. From alopecia areata patients, peripheral blood was collected along with lesional scalp punch biopsies. PBMCs were isolated by density centrifugation and stained for CD3, CD4 and CD8, and CD4+ and CD8+ T cells were sorted on a FACSAria. The data are from a study of CD8+ T cells in alopecia areata (dated by TCRdb to the late 2010s). With respect to the entire study: The treated patients, all with moderate-to-severe alopecia areata, were enrolled in an open-label pilot trial of oral tofacitinib given at 5 to 10 mg twice daily. Tofacitinib was administered for 6 to 18 months, and 6 months of follow-up off drug were then conducted to assess delayed response and recurrence. Disease severity in treated patients was measured with the SALT score, which quantifies the percentage of affected scalp surface area. High-throughput TCRbeta sequencing was used to examine T cell clonal expansion in alopecia areata in both the C3H/HeJ mouse model and human patients. Human TCRbeta sequencing covered scalp tissue and sorted CD4+ and CD8+ peripheral blood T cells from patchy and totalis/universalis alopecia areata patients and healthy controls. Patients on tofacitinib were biopsied at baseline and after 4 and 24 weeks of treatment, and several of the patients also had a later scalp biopsy. Clonality in the scalp was compared among normal scalp (n=4), patchy alopecia areata scalp (n=8), and alopecia totalis/universalis scalp (n=8). RNA was obtained with the PAXgene miRNA kit for fixed scalp, the miRNeasy kit for PBMCs, and the RNeasy kit for mouse skin. Amplification of TCRbeta CDR3 regions was done by immunoSEQ multiplex PCR using 35 Vbeta forward primers and 13 Jbeta reverse primers.

Its CDR3 holds 16 amino acids, cysteine through phenylalanine. Here the CDR3 DNA is all that survives: 48 bases in frame from base 1. Compared with germline, V lacks 4 bases and J lacks 5 bases; bases without a gene match: 9. Via the germline V gene, CDR1 is SGHRS and CDR2 YFSETQ. The library was obtained by the immunoSEQ multiplex PCR assay. To provide template for TCR sequencing, every sample had RNA extracted and reverse transcribed into cDNA. First-strand cDNA was synthesized with SuperScript III using a 2:1 mix of oligo-dT and random hexamers. A synthetic immune receptor repertoire was used to measure amplification bias, and any remaining bias was corrected computationally. The authors processed their data as follows. Raw reads were preprocessed to remove errors, and CDR3 was defined by IMGT conventions from the conserved cysteine to phenylalanine. Clonality was calculated as 1 minus Shannon entropy normalized by log2 of the number of productive unique TCRs. CD4 or CD8 identity of scalp clones was inferred by cross-referencing scalp TCRbeta sequences with sorted blood CD4 and CD8 repertoires. TCRdb stores this immuneACCESS table with in-frame sequences only. Part of the clones is absent; in the studies checked, under half of the shortfall reflects unresolved V genes, and no reason is known for the rest. The D gene and trimming were derived from the DNA, and the V and J assignments and clone size from that table. Recorded for this sample are more than 90,000 clones; roughly 50% of them occurred a single time. The ten largest clones represent approximately 12% of the sample.

What the research found in general, with its limitations: Tofacitinib significantly decreased scalp clonality and the number of expanded CD8+ clones among the top 100 scalp clones. Unlike mouse skin, which is dominated by gammadelta T cells, normal human skin has resident alphabeta T cells that are also sequenced, and this complicates analysis of the scalp TCR repertoire. Because the treated cohort was small and had only one nonresponder, larger studies are needed to examine links between baseline CD8+ expansion and response. Shared TCR sequences between patients were less evident than in mice, which may be partly attributable to HLA diversity in the patient population. Compared with normal scalp, lesional scalp, particularly in alopecia totalis/universalis, had higher clonality and more expanded CD8+ clones, which suggests antigenic drive. During tofacitinib treatment, many expanded lesional clones remained in scalp and blood, and this persistence may partly explain relapse after treatment is stopped.

The starting material was CD8+ T cells sorted from blood, obtained at week 24, from a patient treated with tofacitinib. In this chain, TRBV5-1 is recombined with TRBJ2-2, and TRBD1 matches 9 of the central bases. The sequence was collected from a human donor with alopecia areata. DNA sequence: TGCGCCAGCAGCGGAAATCGACAGGGGGTAACCGGGGAGCTGTTTTTT. The translation is CASSGNRQGVTGELFF.